This TCR beta chain was sequenced in a study of early T cells in non-severe SARS-CoV-2 infection. TCRdb reanalysed the 5' RACE reads using MiXCR and keeps one entry per CDR3 protein. This sample yields approximately 50,000 distinct CDR3 sequences, of which approximately 9.4% are seen a single time; under 15% belongs to the top ten. This clonotype has a count of ten or more. Germline-derived CDR1 and CDR2 are MNHNY and SVGAGI (reference sequence). V lost 4 bases and J 1 base, leaving 17 bases between the germline ends. This CDR3 comprises 16 residues. The sequence was collected from an adult who was a healthcare worker with PCR-confirmed SARS-CoV-2 infection or an uninfected control (not recorded which). Sequencing input: whole blood. The chain combines TRBV6-6 with TRBJ2-7, with a weak D call TRBD1 (7 bases). In DNA, the CDR3 is TGTGCCAGCAGTTCCACCCTCCAGGGGGGATCCTACGAGCAGTACTTC. Translating gives CASSSTLQGGSYEQYF.